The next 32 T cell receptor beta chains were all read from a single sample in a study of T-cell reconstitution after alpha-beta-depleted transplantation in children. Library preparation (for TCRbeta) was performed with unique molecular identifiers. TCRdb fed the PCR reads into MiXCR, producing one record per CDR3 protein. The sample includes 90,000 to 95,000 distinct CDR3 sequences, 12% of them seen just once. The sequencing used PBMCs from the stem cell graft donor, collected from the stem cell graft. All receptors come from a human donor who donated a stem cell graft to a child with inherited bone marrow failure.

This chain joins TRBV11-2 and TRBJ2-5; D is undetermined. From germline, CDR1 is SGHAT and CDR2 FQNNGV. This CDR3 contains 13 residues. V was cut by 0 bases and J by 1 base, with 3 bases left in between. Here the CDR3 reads CASSLEVQETQYF. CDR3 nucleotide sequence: TGTGCCAGCAGCTTAGAGGTCCAAGAGACCCAGTACTTC.

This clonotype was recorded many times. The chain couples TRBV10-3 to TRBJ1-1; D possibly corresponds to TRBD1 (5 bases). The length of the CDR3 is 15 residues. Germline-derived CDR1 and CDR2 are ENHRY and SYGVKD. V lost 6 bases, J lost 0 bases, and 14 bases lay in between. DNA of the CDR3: TGTGCCATCAGGAGGGACGGATTCATGAACACTGAAGCTTTCTTT. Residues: CAIRRDGFMNTEAFF.

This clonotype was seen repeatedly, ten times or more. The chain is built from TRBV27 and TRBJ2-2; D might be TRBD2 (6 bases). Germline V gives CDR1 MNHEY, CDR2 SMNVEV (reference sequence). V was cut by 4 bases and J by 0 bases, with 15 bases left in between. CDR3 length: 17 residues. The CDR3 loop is CASSWISGTSNTGELFF. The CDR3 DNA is TGTGCCAGCAGTTGGATTTCCGGGACTTCGAACACCGGGGAGCTGTTTTTT.

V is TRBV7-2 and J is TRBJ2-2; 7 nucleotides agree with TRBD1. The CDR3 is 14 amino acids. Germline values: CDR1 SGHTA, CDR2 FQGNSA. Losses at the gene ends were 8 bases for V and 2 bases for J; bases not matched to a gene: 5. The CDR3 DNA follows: TGTGCCAGCGCCGGGACAGCCAACACCGGGGAGCTGTTTTTT. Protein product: CASAGTANTGELFF.

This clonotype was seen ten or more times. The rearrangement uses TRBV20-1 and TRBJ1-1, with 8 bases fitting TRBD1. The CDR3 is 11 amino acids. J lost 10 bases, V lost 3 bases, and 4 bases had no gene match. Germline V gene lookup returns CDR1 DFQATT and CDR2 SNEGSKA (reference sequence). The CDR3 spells CSARSDRGAFF. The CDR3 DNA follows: TGCAGTGCTAGGTCCGACAGGGGAGCTTTCTTT.

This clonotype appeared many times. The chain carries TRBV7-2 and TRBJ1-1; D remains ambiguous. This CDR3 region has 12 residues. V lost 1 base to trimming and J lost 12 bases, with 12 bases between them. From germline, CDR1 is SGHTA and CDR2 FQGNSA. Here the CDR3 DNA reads TGTGCCAGCAGCTTAGTAGGAAGAGAATCTTTCTTT. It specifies CASSLVGRESFF.

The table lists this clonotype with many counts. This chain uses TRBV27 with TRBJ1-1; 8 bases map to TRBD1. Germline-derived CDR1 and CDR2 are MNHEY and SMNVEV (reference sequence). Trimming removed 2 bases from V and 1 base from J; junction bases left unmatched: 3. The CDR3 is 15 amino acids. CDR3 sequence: CASSLQGTGNTEAFF. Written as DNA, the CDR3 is TGTGCCAGCAGTTTACAAGGGACAGGGAACACTGAAGCTTTCTTT.

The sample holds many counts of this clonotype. The CDR3 sequence: CASSLWGRTQETQYF. CDR3 coding DNA: TGTGCCAGCAGTTTATGGGGTAGGACCCAAGAGACCCAGTACTTC. The V and J genes are TRBV27 and TRBJ2-5; no clear D. Germline-derived CDR1 and CDR2 are MNHEY and SMNVEV (reference sequence). CDR3 length: 15 amino acids. Trimming pared 1 base from V and 1 base from J, leaving 10 bases between.

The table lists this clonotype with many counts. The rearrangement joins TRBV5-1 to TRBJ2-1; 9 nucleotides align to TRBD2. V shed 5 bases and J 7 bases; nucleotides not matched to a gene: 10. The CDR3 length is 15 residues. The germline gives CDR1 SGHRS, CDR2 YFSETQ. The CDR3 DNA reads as TGCGCCAGCAGGGGAGGTAGCGGGAGCCGGAATGAGCAGTTCTTC. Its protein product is CASRGGSGSRNEQFF.

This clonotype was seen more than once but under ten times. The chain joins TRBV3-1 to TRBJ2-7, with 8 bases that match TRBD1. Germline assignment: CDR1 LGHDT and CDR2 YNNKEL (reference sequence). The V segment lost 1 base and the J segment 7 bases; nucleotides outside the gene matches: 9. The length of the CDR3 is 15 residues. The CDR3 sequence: CASSQGSQGADEQYF. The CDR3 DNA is TGTGCCAGCAGCCAAGGAAGTCAGGGGGCTGATGAGCAGTACTTC.

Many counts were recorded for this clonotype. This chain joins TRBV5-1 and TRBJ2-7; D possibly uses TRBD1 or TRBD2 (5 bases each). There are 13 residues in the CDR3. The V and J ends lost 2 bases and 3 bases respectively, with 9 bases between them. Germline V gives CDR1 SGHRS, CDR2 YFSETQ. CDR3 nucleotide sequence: TGCGCCAGCAGCTTCGGGACGCTCTACGAGCAGTACTTC. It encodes CASSFGTLYEQYF.

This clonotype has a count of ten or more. The CDR3 reads CASSQENGAVYEQYF. CDR3 nucleotide sequence: TGTGCCAGCAGCCAGGAGAATGGGGCGGTTTACGAGCAGTACTTC. J is TRBJ2-7 and V is TRBV14, with D tentatively TRBD1 (5 bases). Germline assignment: CDR1 SGHDN and CDR2 FVKESK. The CDR3 runs to 15 residues. V was shortened by 3 bases and J by 4 bases, with 16 bases between the two germline ends. The whole variable domain, filled in from reference TRBV14 and TRBJ2-7, reads EAGVTQFPSHSVIEKGQTVTLRCDPISGHDNLYWYRRVMGKEIKFLLHFVKESKQDESGMPNNRFLAERTGGTYSTLKVQPAELEDSGVYFCASSQENGAVYEQYFGPGTRLTVT.

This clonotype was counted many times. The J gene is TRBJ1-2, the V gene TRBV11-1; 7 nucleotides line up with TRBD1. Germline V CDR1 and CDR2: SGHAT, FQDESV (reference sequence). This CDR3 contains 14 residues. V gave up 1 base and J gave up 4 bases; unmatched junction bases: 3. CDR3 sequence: CASSLGRTGYGYTF. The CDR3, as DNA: TGTGCCAGCAGCTTAGGTCGGACAGGCTATGGCTACACCTTC.

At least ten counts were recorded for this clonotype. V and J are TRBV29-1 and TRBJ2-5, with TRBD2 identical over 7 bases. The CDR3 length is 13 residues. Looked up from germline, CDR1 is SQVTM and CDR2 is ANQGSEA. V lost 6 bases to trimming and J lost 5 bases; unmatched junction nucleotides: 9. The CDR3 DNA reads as TGCAGCGTCAGATCGGGAGGCCGGGAGACCCAGTACTTC. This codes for CSVRSGGRETQYF. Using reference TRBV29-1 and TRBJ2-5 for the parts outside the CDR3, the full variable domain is SAVISQKPSRDICQRGTSLTIQCQVDSQVTMMFWYRQQPGQSLTLIATANQGSEATYESGFVIDKFPISRPNLTFSTLTVSNMSPEDSSIYLCSVRSGGRETQYFGPGTRLLVL.

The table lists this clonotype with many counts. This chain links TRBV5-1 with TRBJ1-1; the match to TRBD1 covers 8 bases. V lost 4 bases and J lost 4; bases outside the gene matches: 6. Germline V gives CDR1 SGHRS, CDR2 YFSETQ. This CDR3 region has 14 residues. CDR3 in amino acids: CASSQGQGGTEAFF. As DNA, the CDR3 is TGCGCCAGCAGCCAAGGACAGGGCGGCACTGAAGCTTTCTTT. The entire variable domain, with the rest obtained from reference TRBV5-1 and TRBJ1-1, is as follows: KAGVTQTPRYLIKTRGQQVTLSCSPISGHRSVSWYQQTPGQGLQFLFEYFSETQRNKGNFPGRFSGRQFSNSRSEMNVSTLELGDSALYLCASSQGQGGTEAFFGQGTRLTVV.

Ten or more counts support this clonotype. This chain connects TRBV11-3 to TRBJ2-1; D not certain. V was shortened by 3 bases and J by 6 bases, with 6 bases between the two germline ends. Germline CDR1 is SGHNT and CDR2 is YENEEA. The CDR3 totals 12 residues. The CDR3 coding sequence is TGTGCCAGCAGCTTTCATCGCAATGAGCAGTTCTTC. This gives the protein CASSFHRNEQFF.

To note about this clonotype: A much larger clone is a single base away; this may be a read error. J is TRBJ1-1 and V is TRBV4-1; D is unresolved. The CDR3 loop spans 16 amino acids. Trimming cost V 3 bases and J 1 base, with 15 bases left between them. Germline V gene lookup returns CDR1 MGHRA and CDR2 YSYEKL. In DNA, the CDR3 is TGCGCCAGCAGCCACGGAACCTTTAGTGGGAACACTGAAGCTTTCTTT. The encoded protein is CASSHGTFSGNTEAFF.

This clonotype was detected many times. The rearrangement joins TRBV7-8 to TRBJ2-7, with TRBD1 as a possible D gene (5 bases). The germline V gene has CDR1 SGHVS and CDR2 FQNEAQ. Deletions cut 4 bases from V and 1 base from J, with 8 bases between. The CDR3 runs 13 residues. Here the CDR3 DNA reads TGTGCCAGCAGCTCAGGGATTTCCTACGAGCAGTACTTC. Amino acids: CASSSGISYEQYF.

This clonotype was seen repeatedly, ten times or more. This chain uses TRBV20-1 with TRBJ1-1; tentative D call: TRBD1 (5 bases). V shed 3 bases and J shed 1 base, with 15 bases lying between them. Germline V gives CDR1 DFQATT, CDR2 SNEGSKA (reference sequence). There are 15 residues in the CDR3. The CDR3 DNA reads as TGCAGTGCTAGTCCCACAACTACAGGGAACACTGAAGCTTTCTTT. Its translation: CSASPTTTGNTEAFF.

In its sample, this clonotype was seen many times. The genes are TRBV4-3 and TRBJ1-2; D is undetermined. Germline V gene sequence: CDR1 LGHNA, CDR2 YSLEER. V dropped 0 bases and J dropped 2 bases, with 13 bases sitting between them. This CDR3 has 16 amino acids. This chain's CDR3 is CASSQDLPKGNYGYTF. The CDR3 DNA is TGCGCCAGCAGCCAAGACCTTCCTAAGGGAAACTATGGCTACACCTTC.

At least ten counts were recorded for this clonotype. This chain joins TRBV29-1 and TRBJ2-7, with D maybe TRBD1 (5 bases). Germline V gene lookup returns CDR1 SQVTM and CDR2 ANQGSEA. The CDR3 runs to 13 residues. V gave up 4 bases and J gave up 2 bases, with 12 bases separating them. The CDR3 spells CSVVHRTPYEQYF. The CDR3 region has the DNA TGCAGCGTTGTCCACAGGACCCCCTACGAGCAGTACTTC.

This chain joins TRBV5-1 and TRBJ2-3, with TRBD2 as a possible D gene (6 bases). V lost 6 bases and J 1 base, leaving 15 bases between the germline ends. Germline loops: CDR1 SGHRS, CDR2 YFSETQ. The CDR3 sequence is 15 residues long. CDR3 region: CASTQSQRGTDTQYF. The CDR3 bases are TGCGCCAGCACCCAGTCTCAGCGGGGCACAGATACGCAGTATTTT. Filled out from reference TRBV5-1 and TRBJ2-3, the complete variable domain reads KAGVTQTPRYLIKTRGQQVTLSCSPISGHRSVSWYQQTPGQGLQFLFEYFSETQRNKGNFPGRFSGRQFSNSRSEMNVSTLELGDSALYLCASTQSQRGTDTQYFGPGTRLTVL.

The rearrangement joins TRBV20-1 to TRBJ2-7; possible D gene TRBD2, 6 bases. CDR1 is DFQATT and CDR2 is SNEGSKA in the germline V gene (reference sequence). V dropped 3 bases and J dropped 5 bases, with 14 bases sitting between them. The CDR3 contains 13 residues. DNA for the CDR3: TGCAGTGCTAGTTACGGGGGTGGGGACGAGCAGTACTTC. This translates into CSASYGGGDEQYF.

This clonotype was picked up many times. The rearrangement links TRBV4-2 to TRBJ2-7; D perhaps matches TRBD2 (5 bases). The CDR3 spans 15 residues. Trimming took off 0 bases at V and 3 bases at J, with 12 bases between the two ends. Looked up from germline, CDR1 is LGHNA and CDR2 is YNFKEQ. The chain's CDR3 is CASSQDTAGFYEQYF. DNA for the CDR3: TGTGCCAGCAGCCAAGACACGGCGGGTTTCTACGAGCAGTACTTC.

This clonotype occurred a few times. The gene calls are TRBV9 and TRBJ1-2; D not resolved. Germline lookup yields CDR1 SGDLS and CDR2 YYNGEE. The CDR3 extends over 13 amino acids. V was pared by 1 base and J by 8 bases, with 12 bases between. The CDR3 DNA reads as TGTGCCAGCAGCGTAAACTCGGCGGAGGGCTACACCTTC. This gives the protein CASSVNSAEGYTF.

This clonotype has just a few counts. The CDR3 bases are TGTGCCAGCAGCTCTCGACAGGGGTCAGATACGCAGTATTTT. This sequence encodes CASSSRQGSDTQYF. The chain links TRBV11-2 to TRBJ2-3; 8 bases match TRBD1. Losses at the gene ends were 4 bases for V and 4 bases for J; bases not matched to a gene: 4. The CDR3 has 14 residues. The germline CDR1 and CDR2 sequences are SGHAT and FQNNGV.

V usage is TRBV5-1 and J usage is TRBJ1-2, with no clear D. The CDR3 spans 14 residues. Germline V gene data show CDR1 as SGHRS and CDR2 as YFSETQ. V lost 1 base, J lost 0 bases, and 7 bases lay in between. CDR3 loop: CASSLQSSNYGYTF. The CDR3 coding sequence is TGCGCCAGCAGCTTGCAGAGTTCTAACTATGGCTACACCTTC.

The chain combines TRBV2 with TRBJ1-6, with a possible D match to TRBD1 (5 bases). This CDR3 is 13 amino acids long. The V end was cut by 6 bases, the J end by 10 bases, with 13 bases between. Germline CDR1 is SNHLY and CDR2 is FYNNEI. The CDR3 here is CASRRRGESPLHF. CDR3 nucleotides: TGTGCCAGCAGAAGGAGGGGAGAATCACCCCTCCACTTT.

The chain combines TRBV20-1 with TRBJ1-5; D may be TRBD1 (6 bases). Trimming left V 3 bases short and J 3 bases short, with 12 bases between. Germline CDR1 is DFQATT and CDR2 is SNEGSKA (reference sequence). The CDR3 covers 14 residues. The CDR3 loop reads CSASPGDLNQPQHF. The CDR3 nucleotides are TGCAGTGCTAGCCCAGGGGACCTCAATCAGCCCCAGCATTTT.

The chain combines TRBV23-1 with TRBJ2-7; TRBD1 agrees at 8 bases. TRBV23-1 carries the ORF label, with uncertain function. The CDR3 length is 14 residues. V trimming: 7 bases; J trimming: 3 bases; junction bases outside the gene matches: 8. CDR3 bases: TGCGCCAGCACGCCAACCGGGACAGGCTACGAGCAGTACTTC. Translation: CASTPTGTGYEQYF.

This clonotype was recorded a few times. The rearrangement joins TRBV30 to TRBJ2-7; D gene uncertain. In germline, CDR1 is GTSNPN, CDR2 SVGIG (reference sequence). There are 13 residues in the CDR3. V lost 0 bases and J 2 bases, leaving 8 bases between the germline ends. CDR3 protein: CAWSVGSPYEQYF. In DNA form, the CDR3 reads TGTGCCTGGAGTGTAGGGTCTCCCTACGAGCAGTACTTC. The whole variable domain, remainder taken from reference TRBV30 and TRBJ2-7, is SQTIHQWPATLVQPVGSPLSLECTVEGTSNPNLYWYRQAAGRGLQLLFYSVGIGQISSEVPQNLSASRPQDRQFILSSKKLLLSDSGFYLCAWSVGSPYEQYFGPGTRLTVT.

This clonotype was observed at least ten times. CDR3 coding DNA: TGTGCCAGCTCACCCCTCGGGACAGGGGACACCGGGGAGCTGTTTTTT. Protein product: CASSPLGTGDTGELFF. This chain connects TRBV18 to TRBJ2-2; 10 nucleotides agree with TRBD1. In germline, CDR1 is KGHSH, CDR2 LQKENI. CDR3 length: 16 amino acids. The V gene end was trimmed by 3 bases and the J gene end by 3 bases; junction bases not matched to a gene: 4.